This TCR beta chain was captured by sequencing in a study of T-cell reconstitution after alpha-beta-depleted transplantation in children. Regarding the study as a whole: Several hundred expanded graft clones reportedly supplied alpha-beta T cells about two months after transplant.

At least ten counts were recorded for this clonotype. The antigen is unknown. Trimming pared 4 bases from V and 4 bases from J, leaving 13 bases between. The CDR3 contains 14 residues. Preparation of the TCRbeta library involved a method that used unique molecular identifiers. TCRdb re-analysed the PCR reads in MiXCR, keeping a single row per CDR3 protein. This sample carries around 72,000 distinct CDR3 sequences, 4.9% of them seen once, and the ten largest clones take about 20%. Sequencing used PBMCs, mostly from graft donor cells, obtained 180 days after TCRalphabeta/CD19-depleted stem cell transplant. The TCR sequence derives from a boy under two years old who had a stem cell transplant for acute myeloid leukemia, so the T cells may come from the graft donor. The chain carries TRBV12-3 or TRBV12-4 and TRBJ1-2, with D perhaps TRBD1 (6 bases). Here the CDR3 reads CASSSGQWGYGYTF. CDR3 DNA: TGTGCCAGCAGTTCAGGACAGTGGGGCTATGGCTACACCTTC.